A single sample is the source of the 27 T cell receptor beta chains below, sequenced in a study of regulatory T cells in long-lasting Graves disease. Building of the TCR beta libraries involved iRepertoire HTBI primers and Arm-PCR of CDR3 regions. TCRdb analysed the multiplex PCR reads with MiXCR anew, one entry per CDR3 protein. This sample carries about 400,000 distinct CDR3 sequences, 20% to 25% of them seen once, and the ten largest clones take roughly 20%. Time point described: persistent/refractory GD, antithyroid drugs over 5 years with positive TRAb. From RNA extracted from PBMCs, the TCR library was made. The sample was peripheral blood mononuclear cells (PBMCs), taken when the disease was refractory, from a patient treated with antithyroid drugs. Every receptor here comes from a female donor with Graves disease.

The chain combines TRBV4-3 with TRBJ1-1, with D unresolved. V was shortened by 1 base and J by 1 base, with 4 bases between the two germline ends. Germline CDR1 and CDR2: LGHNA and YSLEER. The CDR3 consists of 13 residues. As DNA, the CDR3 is TGCGCCAGCAGCCAAGCACCGAACACTGAAGCTTTCTTT. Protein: CASSQAPNTEAFF.

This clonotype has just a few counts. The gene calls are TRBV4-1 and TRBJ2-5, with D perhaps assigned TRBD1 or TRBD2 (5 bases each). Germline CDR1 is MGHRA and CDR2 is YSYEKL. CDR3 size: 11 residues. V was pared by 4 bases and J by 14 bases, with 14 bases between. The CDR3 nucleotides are TGCGCCAGCAGCCGGGACGGTATCTTATACTTC. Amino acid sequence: CASSRDGILYF.

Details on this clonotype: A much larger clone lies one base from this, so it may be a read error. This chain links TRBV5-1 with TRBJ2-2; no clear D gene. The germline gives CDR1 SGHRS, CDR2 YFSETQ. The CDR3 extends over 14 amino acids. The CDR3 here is CAGSLDIGTGELFF. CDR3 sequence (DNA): TGCGCCGGCAGCTTGGATATCGGCACCGGGGAGCTGTTTTTT.

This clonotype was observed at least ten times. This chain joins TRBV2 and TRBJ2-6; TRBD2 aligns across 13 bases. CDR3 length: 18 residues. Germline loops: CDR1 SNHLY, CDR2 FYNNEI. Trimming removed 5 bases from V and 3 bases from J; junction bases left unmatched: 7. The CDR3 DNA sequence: TGTGCCAGCAGTTGGACTAGCGGGAGCTCTGGTGGGGCCAACGTCCTGACTTTC. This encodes CASSWTSGSSGGANVLTF.

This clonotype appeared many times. As DNA, the CDR3 is TGTGCCAGCAGTCCGGAGCTGAACACTGAAGCTTTCTTT. Its protein product is CASSPELNTEAFF. This chain connects TRBV28 to TRBJ1-1; no clear D. CDR3 length equals 13 residues. Looked up from germline, CDR1 is MDHEN and CDR2 is SYDVKM. The V end was cut by 5 bases, the J end by 0 bases, with 7 bases between.

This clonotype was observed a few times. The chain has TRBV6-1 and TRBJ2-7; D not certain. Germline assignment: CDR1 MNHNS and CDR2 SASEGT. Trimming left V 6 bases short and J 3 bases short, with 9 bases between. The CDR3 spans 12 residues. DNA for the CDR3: TGTGCCAGCAGGGTGACAAGCTACGAGCAGTACTTC. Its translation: CASRVTSYEQYF.

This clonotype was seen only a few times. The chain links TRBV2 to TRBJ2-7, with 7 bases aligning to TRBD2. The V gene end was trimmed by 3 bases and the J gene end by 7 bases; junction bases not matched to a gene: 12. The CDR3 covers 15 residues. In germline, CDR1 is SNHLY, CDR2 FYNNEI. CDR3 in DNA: TGTGCCAGCAGTGAGGGGAGGGGCTCCTACAATGAGCAGTACTTC. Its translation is CASSEGRGSYNEQYF.

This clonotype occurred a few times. The chain's CDR3 is CASSDTGQPSYSPLHF. CDR3 bases: TGTGCCAGCAGTGACACAGGGCAGCCGTCCTATTCACCCCTCCACTTT. The chain carries TRBV6-1 and TRBJ1-6; tentatively, D is TRBD1 (6 bases). Germline V CDR1 and CDR2: MNHNS, SASEGT. The CDR3 consists of 16 residues. V shed 3 bases and J shed 8 bases, with 17 bases lying between them.

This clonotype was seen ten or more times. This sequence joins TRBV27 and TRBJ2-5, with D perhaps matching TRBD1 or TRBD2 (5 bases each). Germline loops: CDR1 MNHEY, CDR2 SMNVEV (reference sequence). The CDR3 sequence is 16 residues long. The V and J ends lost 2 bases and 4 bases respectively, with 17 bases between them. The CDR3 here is CASSLGGGQEVETQYF. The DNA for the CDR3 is TGTGCCAGCAGTTTAGGGGGTGGCCAAGAGGTAGAGACCCAGTACTTC.

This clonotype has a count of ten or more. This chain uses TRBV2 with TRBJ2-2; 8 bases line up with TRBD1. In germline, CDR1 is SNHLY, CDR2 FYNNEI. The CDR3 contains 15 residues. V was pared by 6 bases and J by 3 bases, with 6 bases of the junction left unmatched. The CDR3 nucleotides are TGTGCCAGCAGGTTTGACAGGGGTGACACCGGGGAGCTGTTTTTT. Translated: CASRFDRGDTGELFF.

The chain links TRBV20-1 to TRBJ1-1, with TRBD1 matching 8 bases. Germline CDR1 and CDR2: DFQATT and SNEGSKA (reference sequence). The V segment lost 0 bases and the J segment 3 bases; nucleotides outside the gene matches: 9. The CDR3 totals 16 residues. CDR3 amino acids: CSARDIGQGGYTEAFF. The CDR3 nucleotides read TGCAGTGCTAGAGATATAGGACAGGGCGGGTACACTGAAGCTTTCTTT.

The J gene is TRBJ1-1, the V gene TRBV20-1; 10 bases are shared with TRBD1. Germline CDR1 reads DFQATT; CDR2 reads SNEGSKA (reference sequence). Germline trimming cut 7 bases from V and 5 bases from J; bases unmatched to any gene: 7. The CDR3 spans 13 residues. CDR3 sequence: CSVPGQGRTEAFF. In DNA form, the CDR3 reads TGCAGTGTTCCGGGACAGGGGAGGACTGAAGCTTTCTTT.

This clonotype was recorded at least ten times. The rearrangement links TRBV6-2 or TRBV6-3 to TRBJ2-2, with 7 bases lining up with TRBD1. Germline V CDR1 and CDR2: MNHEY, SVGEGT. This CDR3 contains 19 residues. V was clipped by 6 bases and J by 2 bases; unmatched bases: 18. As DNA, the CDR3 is TGTGCCAGCAGCAACAGACCAAAGGACGGGACAGCAAACACCGGGGAGCTGTTTTTT. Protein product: CASSNRPKDGTANTGELFF.

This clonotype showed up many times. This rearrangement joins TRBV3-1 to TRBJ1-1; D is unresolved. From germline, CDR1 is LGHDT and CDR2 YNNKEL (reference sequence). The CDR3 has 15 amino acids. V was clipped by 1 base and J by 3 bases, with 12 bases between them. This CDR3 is CASSQAVGVYTEAFF. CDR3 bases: TGTGCCAGCAGCCAAGCCGTCGGGGTATACACTGAAGCTTTCTTT.

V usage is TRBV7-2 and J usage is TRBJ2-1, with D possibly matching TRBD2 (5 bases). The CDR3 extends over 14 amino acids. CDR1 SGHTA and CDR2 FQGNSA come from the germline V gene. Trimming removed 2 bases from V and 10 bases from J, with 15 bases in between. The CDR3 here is CASSLKWVGAEQFF. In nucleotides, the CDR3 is TGTGCCAGCAGCTTAAAGTGGGTGGGAGCCGAGCAGTTCTTC.

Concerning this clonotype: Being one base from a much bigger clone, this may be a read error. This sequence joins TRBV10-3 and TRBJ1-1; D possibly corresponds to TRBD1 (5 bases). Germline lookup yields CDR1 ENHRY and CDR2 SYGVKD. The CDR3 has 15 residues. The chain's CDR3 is CTIRGDGQMNTEAFF. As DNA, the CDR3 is TGTACCATCAGAGGGGACGGGCAAATGAACACTGAAGCTTTCTTT.

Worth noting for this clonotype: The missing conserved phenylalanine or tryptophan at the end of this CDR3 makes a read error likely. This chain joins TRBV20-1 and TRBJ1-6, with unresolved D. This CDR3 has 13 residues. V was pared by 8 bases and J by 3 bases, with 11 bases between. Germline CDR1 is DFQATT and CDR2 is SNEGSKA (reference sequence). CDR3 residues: CSPDSDYNSPLHL. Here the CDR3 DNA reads TGCAGTCCCGACTCGGACTATAATTCACCCCTCCACCTT.

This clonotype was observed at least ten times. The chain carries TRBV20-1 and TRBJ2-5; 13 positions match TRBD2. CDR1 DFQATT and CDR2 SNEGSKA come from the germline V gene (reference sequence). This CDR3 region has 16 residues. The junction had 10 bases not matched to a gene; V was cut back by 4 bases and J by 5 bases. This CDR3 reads CSAITSGRADGETQYF. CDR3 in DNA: TGCAGTGCTATCACTAGCGGGAGGGCCGATGGGGAGACCCAGTACTTC.

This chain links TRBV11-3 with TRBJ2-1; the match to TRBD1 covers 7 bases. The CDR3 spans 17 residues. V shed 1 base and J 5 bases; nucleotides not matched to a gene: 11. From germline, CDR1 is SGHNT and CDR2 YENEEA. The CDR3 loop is CASSLVPGQALDNEQFF. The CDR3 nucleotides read TGTGCCAGCAGCTTAGTACCCGGACAGGCTTTGGACAATGAGCAGTTCTTC.

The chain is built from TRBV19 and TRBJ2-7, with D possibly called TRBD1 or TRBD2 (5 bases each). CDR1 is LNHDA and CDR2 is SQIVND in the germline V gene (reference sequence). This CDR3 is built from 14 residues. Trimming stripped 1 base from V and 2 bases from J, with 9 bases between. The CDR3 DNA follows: TGTGCCAGTAGTATAGGAGGGGTGACCTACGAGCAGTACTTC. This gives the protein CASSIGGVTYEQYF. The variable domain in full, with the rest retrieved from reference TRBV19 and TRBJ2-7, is DGGITQSPKYLFRKEGQNVTLSCEQNLNHDAMYWYRQDPGQGLRLIYYSQIVNDFQKGDIAEGYSVSREKKESFPLTVTSAQKNPTAFYLCASSIGGVTYEQYFGPGTRLTVT.

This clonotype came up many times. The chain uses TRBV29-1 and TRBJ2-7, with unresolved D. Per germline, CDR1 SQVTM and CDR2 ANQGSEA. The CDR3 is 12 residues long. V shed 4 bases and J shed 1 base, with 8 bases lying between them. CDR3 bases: TGCAGCGTTGGGCAGAATTCCTACGAGCAGTACTTC. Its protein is CSVGQNSYEQYF.

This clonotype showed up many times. This CDR3 reads CASSQRGNEQYF. The CDR3, as DNA: TGTGCCAGCAGCCAGAGGGGAAACGAGCAGTACTTC. The genes are TRBV3-1 and TRBJ2-7, with D tentatively TRBD1 or TRBD2 (5 bases each). The CDR3 loop spans 12 amino acids. The V end was cut by 3 bases, the J end by 5 bases, with 8 bases between. Per germline, CDR1 LGHDT and CDR2 YNNKEL (reference sequence).

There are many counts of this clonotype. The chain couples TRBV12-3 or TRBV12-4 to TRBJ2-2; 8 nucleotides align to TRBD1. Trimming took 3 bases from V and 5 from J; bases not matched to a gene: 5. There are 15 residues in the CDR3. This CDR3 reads CASSLMTGATGELFF. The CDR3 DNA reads TGTGCCAGCAGTTTGATGACAGGGGCGACCGGGGAGCTGTTTTTT.

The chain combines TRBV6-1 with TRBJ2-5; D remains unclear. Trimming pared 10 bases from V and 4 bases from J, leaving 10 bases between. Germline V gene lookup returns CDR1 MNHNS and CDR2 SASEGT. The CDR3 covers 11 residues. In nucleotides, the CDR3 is TGTGCCATCCAAGTCGGAGAGACCCAGTACTTC. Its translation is CAIQVGETQYF.

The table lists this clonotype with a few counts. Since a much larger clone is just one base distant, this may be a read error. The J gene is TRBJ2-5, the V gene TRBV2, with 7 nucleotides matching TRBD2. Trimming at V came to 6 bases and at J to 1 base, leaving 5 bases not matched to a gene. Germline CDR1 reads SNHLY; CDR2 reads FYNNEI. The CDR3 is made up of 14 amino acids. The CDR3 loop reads CASRRRTSQETQYF. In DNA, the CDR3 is TGTGCCAGCAGGCGCCGGACTAGCCAAGAGACCCAGTACTTC.

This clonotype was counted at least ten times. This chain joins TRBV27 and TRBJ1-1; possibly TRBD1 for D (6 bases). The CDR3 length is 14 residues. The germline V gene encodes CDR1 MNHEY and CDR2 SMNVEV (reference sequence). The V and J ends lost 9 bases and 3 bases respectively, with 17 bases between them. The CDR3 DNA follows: TGTGCCAGTTCTCTGGGGGCCTGGGACACTGAAGCTTTCTTT. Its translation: CASSLGAWDTEAFF.

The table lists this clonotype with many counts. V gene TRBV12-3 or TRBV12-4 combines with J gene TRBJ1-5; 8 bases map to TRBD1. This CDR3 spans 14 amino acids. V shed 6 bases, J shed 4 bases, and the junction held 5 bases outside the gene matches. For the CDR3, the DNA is TGTGCCAGCAGGACCGGGACAGGTAATCAGCCCCAGCATTTT. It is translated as CASRTGTGNQPQHF.